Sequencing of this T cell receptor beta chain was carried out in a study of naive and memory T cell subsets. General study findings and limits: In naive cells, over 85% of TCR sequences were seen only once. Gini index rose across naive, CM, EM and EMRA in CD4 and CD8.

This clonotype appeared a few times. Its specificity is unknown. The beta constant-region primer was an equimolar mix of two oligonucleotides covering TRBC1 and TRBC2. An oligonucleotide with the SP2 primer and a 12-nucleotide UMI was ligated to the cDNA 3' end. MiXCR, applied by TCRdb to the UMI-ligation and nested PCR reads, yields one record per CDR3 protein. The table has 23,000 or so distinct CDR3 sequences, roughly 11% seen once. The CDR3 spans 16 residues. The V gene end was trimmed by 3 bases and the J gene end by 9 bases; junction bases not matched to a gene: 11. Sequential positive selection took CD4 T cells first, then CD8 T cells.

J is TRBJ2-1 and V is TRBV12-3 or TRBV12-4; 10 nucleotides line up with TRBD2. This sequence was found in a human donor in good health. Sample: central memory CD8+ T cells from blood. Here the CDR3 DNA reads TGTGCCAGCAGTTTTAGCGGACTAGCGGAGGCCAGTGAGCAGTTCTTC. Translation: CASSFSGLAEASEQFF.